One sample yielded the 23 T cell receptor beta chains listed below, sequenced in a study of T cells in women clearing cervical HPV infection. Measured with immunoSEQ multiplex PCR; TCRdb has only the in-frame clones, and not every one. Its table lists some 30,000 clones. The specimen sequenced was blood buffy coat. The origin of the receptors is a woman between 18 and 70 years old with a cervical HPV16 infection that either progressed to CIN3+ or cleared (not recorded which).

A note on this clone: The read is 3 residues too short to cover the CDR3 end, so that end is filled in from the germline J gene. The J gene is TRBJ1-1, the V gene TRBV19; TRBD1 is a possible D gene (5 bases). V was cut by 9 bases and J by 0 bases, with 20 bases left in between. The CDR3 totals 16 residues. Germline-derived CDR1 and CDR2 are LNHDA and SQIVND (reference sequence). The CDR3 here is CASILGGRNVNTEAFF. The CDR3 bases that were read are TGTGCCAGCATATTGGGGGGGAGGAATGTGAACACTGAA. Full variable domain (remainder filled in from reference TRBV19 and TRBJ1-1): DGGITQSPKYLFRKEGQNVTLSCEQNLNHDAMYWYRQDPGQGLRLIYYSQIVNDFQKGDIAEGYSVSREKKESFPLTVTSAQKNPTAFYLCASILGGRNVNTEAFFGQGTRLTVV.

A word on this clone: The read ends 3 residues early relative to the CDR3; the germline J gene fills the gap. The rearrangement joins TRBV5-1 to TRBJ2-5; 14 bases line up with TRBD2. The CDR3 is 20 residues long. V lost 0 bases and J lost 4; bases outside the gene matches: 14. CDR1 and CDR2 (germline): SGHRS, YFSETQ. Here the CDR3 reads CASSLGGLAGDWEERETQYF. Incomplete CDR3 DNA: TGCGCCAGCAGCTTGGGGGGACTAGCGGGAGATTGGGAAGAGAGAGAGACC. Full variable domain (rest looked up from reference TRBV5-1 and TRBJ2-5): KAGVTQTPRYLIKTRGQQVTLSCSPISGHRSVSWYQQTPGQGLQFLFEYFSETQRNKGNFPGRFSGRQFSNSRSEMNVSTLELGDSALYLCASSLGGLAGDWEERETQYFGPGTRLLVL.

About this clone: The read finishes 3 residues shy of the CDR3 end, and the germline J gene is used to complete it. The rearrangement uses TRBV28 and TRBJ1-6; 8 nucleotides line up with TRBD1. This CDR3 region has 16 residues. With 1 base clipped from V and 4 bases from J, the junction kept 3 bases outside the gene matches. The V gene's germline CDR1 is MDHEN and CDR2 SYDVKM. CDR3 in amino acids: CASSLSTGGYNSPLHF. The sequenced CDR3 bases are TGTGCCAGCAGTTTATCTACAGGGGGGTATAATTCACCC.

This chain's CDR3 is CASSQTLGQNEAFF. Partial CDR3 DNA: TGCGCCAGCAGCCAAACCCTTGGACAGAACGAA. The rearrangement joins TRBV4-1 to TRBJ1-1; D may be TRBD1 (6 bases). The CDR3 end falls 3 residues outside the read, so it is completed with the germline J gene. The CDR3 sequence is 14 residues long. Germline V gene lookup returns CDR1 MGHRA and CDR2 YSYEKL.

About this clone itself: The read gets to within 3 residues of the CDR3 end, and the germline J gene fills in the rest. This rearrangement joins TRBV2 to TRBJ2-2; tentatively, D is TRBD1 or TRBD2 (6 bases each). The CDR3 has 14 residues. Trimming shortened V by 3 bases and J by 7 bases, and 12 bases separated the two germline ends. CDR1 and CDR2 from the germline V gene are SNHLY and FYNNEI. The CDR3 sequence: CASSEVGGGGELFF. Partial CDR3 DNA: TGTGCCAGCAGTGAGGTCGGAGGGGGCGGGGAG.

About this clone itself: The read finishes 3 residues shy of the CDR3 end, and the germline J gene is used to complete it. V is TRBV10-3 and J is TRBJ1-3; TRBD1 matches 7 bases. The CDR3 runs 17 residues. The trim removed 0 bases at V and 0 bases at J, leaving 5 bases unmatched. Germline V gene data show CDR1 as ENHRY and CDR2 as SYGVKD. The sequenced CDR3 bases are TGTGCCATCAGTGAGTCGAGGACAGGAGACTCTGGAAACACC. Translated, it gives CAISESRTGDSGNT. The full CDR3 reads CAISESRTGDSGNTIYF.

Here the CDR3 reads CASPAGTGYGYTF. The sequenced CDR3 bases are TGTGCCAGTCCAGCCGGGACAGGCTATGGC. This chain joins TRBV2 and TRBJ1-2, with 8 bases lining up with TRBD1. The read terminates 3 residues ahead of where the CDR3 ends, so the germline J gene completes it. Trimming cost V 9 bases and J 4 bases; bases outside gene matches: 7. Looked up from germline, CDR1 is SNHLY and CDR2 is FYNNEI. This CDR3 contains 13 residues.

Notes on this clone: The CDR3 extends 3 residues past the end of the read, so its final part is completed from the germline J gene. The chain is built from TRBV12-3 or TRBV12-4 and TRBJ2-5; 8 bases map to TRBD1. J lost 4 bases, V lost 4 bases, and 5 bases had no gene match. CDR3 length: 14 amino acids. The CDR3 here is CASSSQGVLETQYF. Partial CDR3 DNA: TGTGCCAGCAGTTCACAGGGGGTGCTAGAGACC.

On this clone: The read stops 3 residues short of the end of the CDR3; the missing end is completed from the germline J gene. The rearrangement uses TRBV20-1 and TRBJ2-3; D is uncertain. The CDR3 loop spans 15 amino acids. Germline V gene data show CDR1 as DFQATT and CDR2 as SNEGSKA (reference sequence). Trimming cost V 0 bases and J 2 bases, with 12 bases left between them. The part of the CDR3 DNA that was read is TGCAGTGCTAGAGATTCCGTTGTGGCCACAGATACG. Protein: CSARDSVVATDT. The complete CDR3 protein is CSARDSVVATDTQYF.

For this clone: The read terminates 3 residues before the CDR3 end, so the remaining end is supplied by the germline J gene. The chain is built from TRBV5-6 and TRBJ2-5, with 9 nucleotides matching TRBD1. V gave up 4 bases and J gave up 7 bases; unmatched junction bases: 8. Germline CDR1 and CDR2: SGHDT and YYEEEE. The CDR3 sequence is 14 residues long. The CDR3 reads CASSNSPTGGTQYF. The covered CDR3 bases are TGTGCCAGCAGCAACTCCCCGACAGGGGGGACC. Together with reference TRBV5-6 and TRBJ2-5, the CDR3 gives the full variable domain: DAGVTQSPTHLIKTRGQQVTLRCSPKSGHDTVSWYQQALGQGPQFIFQYYEEEERQRGNFPDRFSGHQFPNYSSELNVNALLLGDSALYLCASSNSPTGGTQYFGPGTRLLVL.

As to this clone: The read terminates 3 residues before the CDR3 end, so the remaining end is supplied by the germline J gene. This chain joins TRBV7-9 and TRBJ1-2; D remains ambiguous. Germline CDR1 is SEHNR and CDR2 is FQNEAQ (reference sequence). The CDR3 totals 13 residues. The germline V and J ends were trimmed by 4 bases and 5 bases, with 11 bases remaining between them. The CDR3 sequence is CASSSVAGYGYTF. CDR3 DNA (partial): TGTGCCAGCAGCTCAGTAGCTGGGTATGGC.

A remark on this clone: The read stops 3 residues short of the end of the CDR3; the missing end is completed from the germline J gene. V gene TRBV19 combines with J gene TRBJ2-1; TRBD2 agrees at 9 bases. The CDR3 loop spans 15 amino acids. The germline CDR1 and CDR2 sequences are LNHDA and SQIVND (reference sequence). V dropped 3 bases and J dropped 7; count of bases not matched to a gene: 7. CDR3 loop: CASSMASGEGNEQFF. The sequenced CDR3 bases are TGTGCCAGTAGTATGGCTAGCGGGGAAGGGAATGAG. The full variable domain, in which reference TRBV19 and TRBJ2-1 provide the parts outside the CDR3, is DGGITQSPKYLFRKEGQNVTLSCEQNLNHDAMYWYRQDPGQGLRLIYYSQIVNDFQKGDIAEGYSVSREKKESFPLTVTSAQKNPTAFYLCASSMASGEGNEQFFGPGTRLTVL.

A word on this clone: The read comes to an end 3 residues before the CDR3 does, leaving the germline J gene to fill in the end. The chain couples TRBV9 to TRBJ2-5, with TRBD2 matching 8 bases. Germline V lookup: CDR1 SGDLS, CDR2 YYNGEE. There are 16 residues in the CDR3. The trim removed 6 bases at V and 5 bases at J, leaving 15 bases unmatched. Here the CDR3 reads CASTIGTSSTSETQYF. Incomplete CDR3 DNA: TGTGCCAGCACTATCGGGACTAGTTCTACCAGTGAGACC.

As for this clone: The read terminates 3 residues before the CDR3 end, so the remaining end is supplied by the germline J gene. This rearrangement joins TRBV19 to TRBJ1-5; D perhaps matches TRBD1 (5 bases). The CDR3 sequence is 14 residues long. Germline V CDR1 and CDR2: LNHDA, SQIVND (reference sequence). Trimming removed 10 bases from V and 2 bases from J, with 15 bases in between. The covered CDR3 bases are TGTGCCACTGGGCTGGGGCTGGGCAATCAGCCC. This encodes CATGLGLGNQP. The CDR3 reads in full as CATGLGLGNQPQHF.

For this clone: Read sequence stops 3 residues before the CDR3 end, and the germline J gene provides the missing end. V and J are TRBV7-6 and TRBJ1-1; 8 positions match TRBD1. The CDR3 is 15 residues long. The germline gives CDR1 SGHVS, CDR2 FNYEAQ. Trimming took 5 bases from V and 4 from J; bases not matched to a gene: 9. The part of the CDR3 DNA that was read is TGTGCCAGCAGCCAAGGACAGGGCGGGAGCACTGAA. Its protein product is CASSQGQGGSTE. The entire CDR3 sequence reads CASSQGQGGSTEAFF.

Note on this clone: The read falls 3 residues short of the CDR3 end, and the missing part is taken from the germline J gene. V is TRBV5-4 and J is TRBJ2-2; weak D call: TRBD1 (5 bases). This CDR3 contains 15 residues. Trimming cost V 3 bases and J 1 base, with 10 bases left between them. Germline CDR1 is SGHNT and CDR2 is YYREEE (reference sequence). CDR3 region: CASSSRQKNTGELFF. CDR3 DNA, as far as it was read: TGTGCCAGCAGCTCCCGACAGAAGAACACCGGGGAG. The variable domain in full, completed from reference TRBV5-4 and TRBJ2-2, reads ETGVTQSPTHLIKTRGQQVTLRCSSQSGHNTVSWYQQALGQGPQFIFQYYREEENGRGNFPPRFSGLQFPNYSSELNVNALELDDSALYLCASSSRQKNTGELFFGEGSRLTVL.

Points on this clone: The CDR3 goes on 3 residues after the read ends, and that part is filled in from the germline J gene. The rearrangement uses TRBV7-9 and TRBJ1-4, with a weak D call TRBD1 (6 bases). CDR1 and CDR2 (germline): SEHNR, FQNEAQ (reference sequence). The CDR3 has 14 amino acids. The CDR3 bases that were read are TGTGCCAGCAGCCGCGGGACAAATAATTCACCA. Translating it yields CASSRGTNNSP. The full CDR3 protein is CASSRGTNNSPLFF.

For this clone: The read ends 3 residues early relative to the CDR3; the germline J gene fills the gap. V usage is TRBV6-1 and J usage is TRBJ1-2, with 7 bases identical to TRBD1. Trimming cost V 1 base and J 4 bases; bases outside gene matches: 0. CDR3 length equals 13 residues. Germline CDR1 MNHNS, CDR2 SASEGT. The CDR3 loop is CASSEDRGYGYTF. The part of the CDR3 DNA that was read is TGTGCCAGCAGTGAAGACAGGGGCTATGGC.

In the case of this clone: The CDR3 goes on 3 residues after the read ends, and that part is filled in from the germline J gene. The chain links TRBV6-1 to TRBJ2-2, with TRBD2 as a possible D gene (5 bases). Germline V gene data show CDR1 as MNHNS and CDR2 as SASEGT. This CDR3 contains 15 residues. The CDR3 bases that were read are TGTGCCAGCAGTGAATCCAGCGGCCTTAGGGAAAAG. Its protein is CASSESSGLREK. The whole CDR3 sequence is CASSESSGLREKLFF.

Remarks on this clone: The CDR3 extends 3 residues past the end of the read, so its final part is completed from the germline J gene. The V and J genes are TRBV2 and TRBJ2-6; possibly TRBD1 for D (7 bases). Germline V gives CDR1 SNHLY, CDR2 FYNNEI. Between the trimmed V and J ends, which lost 3 bases and 0 bases, there was a span of 12 bases. This CDR3 is built from 17 residues. The CDR3 region is CASSDRGRTSGANVLTF. The sequenced part of the CDR3 DNA is TGTGCCAGCAGTGACAGGGGGAGGACCTCTGGGGCCAACGTC.

Of note for this clone: The observed sequence ends 3 residues before the CDR3 terminus, with the missing tail filled in from the germline J gene. This chain connects TRBV19 to TRBJ1-4, with TRBD1 as a possible D gene (6 bases). V was pared by 7 bases and J by 4 bases, with 13 bases between. CDR3 length: 14 residues. Germline V gene data show CDR1 as LNHDA and CDR2 as SQIVND (reference sequence). The sequenced CDR3 bases are TGTGCCAGTAAGGGGGACGGCAATAATGAAAAA. Residues: CASKGDGNNEK. The whole CDR3 protein reads CASKGDGNNEKLFF.

About this clone itself: The read comes to an end 3 residues before the CDR3 does, leaving the germline J gene to fill in the end. This chain connects TRBV7-3 to TRBJ1-2; 8 bases agree with TRBD1. The CDR3 runs 15 residues. Germline V gene data show CDR1 as SGHTA and CDR2 as FQGTGA. V lost 2 bases to trimming and J lost 3 bases; unmatched junction nucleotides: 5. The part of the CDR3 DNA that was read is TGTGCCAGCAGCTTAGGCCAGGGGGCCTACTATGGC. This sequence encodes CASSLGQGAYYG. Given in full, the CDR3 is CASSLGQGAYYGYTF.

As concerns this clone: The CDR3 is cut off 3 residues early in the read; its end comes from the germline J gene. The chain links TRBV7-3 to TRBJ2-1; 7 bases are shared with TRBD1. V gave up 5 bases and J gave up 9 bases; unmatched junction bases: 4. This CDR3 region has 12 residues. Germline CDR1 and CDR2: SGHTA and FQGTGA. CDR3 bases read: TGTGCCAGCAGCGACAGGGCCGGTGAG. Translating gives CASSDRAGE. The entire CDR3 is CASSDRAGEQFF.